Listed below are T cell receptor beta chains from one sample, sequenced in a study of T cell responses to AZD1222 COVID-19 vaccine. Libraries were prepared by immunoSEQ multiplex PCR; TCRdb keeps only in-frame clonotypes and omits some of them. The repertoire consists of 90,000 to 130,000 clones, with about 86% occurring once and the leading ten covering less than 3.5%. The sequencing here drew on peripheral blood, taken on day 0 of AZD1222 vaccination. The receptors here all came from an adult in good health. Each CDR3 is given with its conserved first and last residue. The D gene is left open where the match is weak. Clone size is stated in some rows and not others, as once, few, many or a class when expanded.

clone_size j_call v_call d_call cdr3_nt cdr3_aa
- TRBJ2-7 TRBV18 - TGTGCCACCACAGAAGGGGGGGTCAGCTCCTACGAGCAGTACTTC CATTEGGVSSYEQYF
- TRBJ1-3 TRBV27 - TGTGCCAGCAGTCAAGGGACCACATCTGGAAACACCATATATTTT CASSQGTTSGNTIYF
- TRBJ1-2 TRBV30 - TGTGCCTGGAGTGTGGGGGTGGGGCCTCGATATGGCTACACCTTC CAWSVGVGPRYGYTF
- TRBJ2-1 TRBV10-1 TRBD2 TGCGCCAGCAGTGAGTTGGGTGCGGGGGACAATGAGCAGTTCTTC CASSELGAGDNEQFF
- TRBJ1-5 TRBV2 TRBD1 TGTGCCAGCAGCGGACAGGGTCTGAGCAATCAGCCCCAGCATTTT CASSGQGLSNQPQHF
- TRBJ2-1 TRBV10-1 - TGCGCCAGTTCCCTCACTGACAGTATCCTCAATGAGCAGTTCTTC CASSLTDSILNEQFF
- TRBJ2-7 TRBV13 - TGTGCCAGCAGCTTAGGGACTTATCCCCCAGGGTCCTACGAGCAGTACTTC CASSLGTYPPGSYEQYF
- TRBJ2-5 TRBV7-9 - TGTGCCAGCAGCTTATTTGAAGGGTCGGAGACCCAGTACTTC CASSLFEGSETQYF
- TRBJ1-5 TRBV10-1 - TGCGCCAGCAGTGAGCGGGACATTTTAAGGCCGGATAGCAATCAGCCCCAGCATTTT CASSERDILRPDSNQPQHF
- TRBJ2-7 TRBV10-2 TRBD1 TGCGCCAGCAGTCAATGGGGACAGGGAGACGGCGAGCAGTACTTC CASSQWGQGDGEQYF
- TRBJ2-1 TRBV29-1 TRBD2 TGCAGCGTTGATTCGGGGGGAGTGGGGGAGCAGTTCTTC CSVDSGGVGEQFF
- TRBJ2-2 TRBV10-3 - TGTGCCAGCCAAACAGGGATGAACACCGGGGAGCTGTTTTTT CASQTGMNTGELFF
few TRBJ2-2 TRBV29-1 - TGCAGCGTTGAGGGACACAAGAACACCGGGGAGCTGTTTTTT CSVEGHKNTGELFF
- TRBJ1-6 TRBV30 - TGTGCCTGGAGACGTACGTGGGGGGGTAATTCACCCCTCCACTTT CAWRRTWGGNSPLHF
- TRBJ1-2 TRBV9 - TGTGCCAGCAGCCCCGAGAGCAACTATGGCTACACCTTC CASSPESNYGYTF
- TRBJ2-1 TRBV28 - TGTGCCAGCAGGACTGACGTAAGCTCCTACAATGAGCAGTTCTTC CASRTDVSSYNEQFF
- TRBJ1-1 TRBV4-1 TRBD1 TGCGCCAGCAGACGAGCAGGGGGGAGCACTGAAGCTTTCTTT CASRRAGGSTEAFF
- TRBJ2-7 TRBV24-1 TRBD1 TGTGCCACCAGTGACCCGACAGGGAGTCGAGAGCAGTACTTC CATSDPTGSREQYF
- TRBJ2-7 TRBV6-5 TRBD2 TGTGCCAGCGGACGCGGGGGGTCCTCCTACGAGCAGTACTTC CASGRGGSSYEQYF
- TRBJ2-5 TRBV24-1 TRBD2 TGTGCCACCAGTGACCCAAAACTAGCGGGGGGTGAGACCCAGTACTTC CATSDPKLAGGETQYF
once TRBJ2-7 TRBV3-1/TRBV3-2 TRBD1 TGTGCCAGCAGCCCCGGGACAGGTTTCTCCGAGCAGTACTTC CASSPGTGFSEQYF
- TRBJ1-2 TRBV29-1 - TGCAGCGTAGCGACGGGGGGGCTGGTTGGCTACACCTTC CSVATGGLVGYTF
- TRBJ1-5 TRBV7-2 - TGTGCCAGCAGCTCCGGACAGATCAATCAGCCCCAGCATTTT CASSSGQINQPQHF
- TRBJ1-1 TRBV7-9 - TGTGCCAGCAGCCCCCTCCGGGGGATTGACACTGAAGCTTTCTTT CASSPLRGIDTEAFF
- TRBJ2-1 TRBV28 - TGTGCCAGCAGATGGGAATTCGAGCAGTTCTTC CASRWEFEQFF
- TRBJ2-7 TRBV6-5 - TGTGCCAGCGGAAGACAGGAAGGAACCCACTACGAGCAGTACTTC CASGRQEGTHYEQYF